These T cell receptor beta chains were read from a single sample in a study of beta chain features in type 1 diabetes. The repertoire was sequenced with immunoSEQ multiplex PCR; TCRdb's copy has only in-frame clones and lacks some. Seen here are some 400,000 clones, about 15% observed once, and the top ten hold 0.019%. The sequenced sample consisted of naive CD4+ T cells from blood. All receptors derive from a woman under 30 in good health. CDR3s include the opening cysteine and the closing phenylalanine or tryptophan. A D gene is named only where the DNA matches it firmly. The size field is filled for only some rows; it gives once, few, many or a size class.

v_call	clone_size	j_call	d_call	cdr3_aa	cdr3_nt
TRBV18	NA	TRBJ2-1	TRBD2	CASSPGAGSDNEQFF	TGTGCCAGCTCACCAGGAGCGGGAAGCGACAATGAGCAGTTCTTC
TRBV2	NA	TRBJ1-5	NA	CASSEISGVNQPQHF	TGTGCCAGCAGCGAAATATCGGGAGTGAATCAGCCCCAGCATTTT
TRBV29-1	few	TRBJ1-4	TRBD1	CSARQGAGEKLFF	TGCAGCGCCCGACAGGGGGCCGGGGAAAAACTGTTTTTT
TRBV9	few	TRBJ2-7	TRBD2	CASSPSGVSYEQYF	TGTGCCAGCAGCCCCAGCGGGGTTTCCTACGAGCAGTACTTC
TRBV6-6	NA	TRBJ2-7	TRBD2	CASSSSGSNYEQYF	TGTGCCAGCAGTTCTAGCGGGAGTAATTACGAGCAGTACTTC
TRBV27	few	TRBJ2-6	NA	CASTHYSGANVLTF	TGTGCCAGCACCCACTACTCTGGGGCCAACGTCCTGACTTTC
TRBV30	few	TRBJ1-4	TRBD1	CAWSSDRGNEKLFF	TGTGCCTGGAGTTCGGACAGGGGGAATGAAAAACTGTTTTTT
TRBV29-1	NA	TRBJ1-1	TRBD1	CSVEPGQGRTEAFF	TGCAGCGTTGAACCGGGACAGGGGCGAACTGAAGCTTTCTTT
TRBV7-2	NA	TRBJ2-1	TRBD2	CASRQRSGRASEQFF	TGTGCCAGCAGGCAAAGAAGCGGGAGGGCAAGTGAGCAGTTCTTC
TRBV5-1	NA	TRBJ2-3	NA	CASSLGAATDTQYF	TGCGCCAGCAGCTTGGGGGCAGCTACAGATACGCAGTATTTT
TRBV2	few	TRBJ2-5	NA	CASSELRQGGQYF	TGTGCCAGCAGTGAACTGCGACAGGGAGGCCAGTACTTC
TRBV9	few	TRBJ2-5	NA	CASSTATGPQETQYF	TGTGCCAGCAGCACCGCCACAGGGCCCCAAGAGACCCAGTACTTC
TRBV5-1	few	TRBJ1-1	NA	CASSLARGGNTEAFF	TGCGCCAGCAGCTTGGCCAGGGGTGGGAACACTGAAGCTTTCTTT
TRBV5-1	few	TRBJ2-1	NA	CASSFDNEQFF	TGCGCCAGCAGCTTCGACAATGAGCAGTTCTTC
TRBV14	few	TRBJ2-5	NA	CASSQWSSRQETQYF	TGTGCCAGCAGCCAATGGAGTAGCAGACAAGAGACCCAGTACTTC
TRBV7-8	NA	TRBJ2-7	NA	CASSPSTGSLFYEQYF	TGTGCCAGCAGCCCGTCAACCGGGAGCCTGTTCTACGAGCAGTACTTC
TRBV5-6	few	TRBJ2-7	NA	CASSLLARASYEQYF	TGTGCCAGCAGCTTATTGGCCAGGGCCTCCTACGAGCAGTACTTC
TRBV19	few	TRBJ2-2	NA	CASSAGGGSNTGELFF	TGTGCCAGTAGTGCAGGCGGAGGTTCGAACACCGGGGAGCTGTTTTTT
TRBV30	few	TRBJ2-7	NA	CAWGFSGYEQYF	TGTGCCTGGGGATTTAGCGGCTACGAGCAGTACTTC
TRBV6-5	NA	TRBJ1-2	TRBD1	CASNRDRRDYGYTF	TGTGCCAGCAACCGGGACAGGAGGGACTATGGCTACACCTTC
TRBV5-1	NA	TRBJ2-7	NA	CASSLDIFYEQYF	TGCGCCAGCAGCCTGGACATTTTCTACGAGCAGTACTTC
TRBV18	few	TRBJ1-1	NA	CASSPYLQGNHTEAFF	TGTGCCAGCTCACCCTATCTACAGGGTAATCACACTGAAGCTTTCTTT
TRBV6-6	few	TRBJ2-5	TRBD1	CASLRQGLGETQYF	TGTGCCAGTCTCCGACAGGGCTTAGGGGAGACCCAGTACTTC
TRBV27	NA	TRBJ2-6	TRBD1	CASSPHGTASGANVLTF	TGTGCCAGCAGTCCCCACGGGACAGCCTCTGGGGCCAACGTCCTGACTTTC
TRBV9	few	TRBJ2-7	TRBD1	CASNRDRGYEQYF	TGTGCCAGCAACCGGGACAGGGGCTACGAGCAGTACTTC
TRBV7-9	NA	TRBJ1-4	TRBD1	CASSPRDSNEKLFF	TGTGCCAGCAGCCCTCGGGACAGTAATGAAAAACTGTTTTTT
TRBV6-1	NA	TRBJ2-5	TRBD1	CASIRDRAPETQYF	TGTGCCAGCATTCGGGACAGGGCCCCCGAGACCCAGTACTTC
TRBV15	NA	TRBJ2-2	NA	CATSGLATENTGELFF	TGTGCCACCAGCGGTCTCGCGACAGAGAACACCGGGGAGCTGTTTTTT
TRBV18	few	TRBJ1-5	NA	CASSPPVGYPQHF	TGTGCCAGCTCACCACCGGTCGGTTATCCCCAGCATTTT
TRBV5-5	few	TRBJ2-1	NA	CASSRSVGTEQFF	TGTGCCAGCAGCCGTTCTGTGGGCACTGAGCAGTTCTTC
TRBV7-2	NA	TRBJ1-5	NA	CASSLGLGQHQPQHF	TGTGCCAGCAGCTTAGGATTAGGACAGCATCAGCCCCAGCATTTT
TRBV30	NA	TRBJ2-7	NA	CAWSATGISYEQYF	TGTGCCTGGAGTGCCACAGGGATCTCCTACGAGCAGTACTTC
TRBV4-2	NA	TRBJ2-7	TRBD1	CASSQDENRGQWEQYF	TGTGCCAGCAGCCAAGATGAGAACAGGGGGCAATGGGAGCAGTACTTC
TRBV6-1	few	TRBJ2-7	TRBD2	CASSVGAGPAYEQYF	TGTGCCAGCAGTGTTGGAGCGGGACCTGCCTACGAGCAGTACTTC
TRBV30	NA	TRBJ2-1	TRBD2	CAWSALGLGGEQFF	TGTGCCTGGAGCGCCCTCGGACTAGGTGGTGAGCAGTTCTTC
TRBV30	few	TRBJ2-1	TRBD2	CAWSVGRTSSYNEQFF	TGTGCCTGGAGTGTAGGGCGGACTAGTTCTTACAATGAGCAGTTCTTC
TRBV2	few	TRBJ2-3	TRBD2	CASRGFPGLAGVTDTQYF	TGTGCCAGCAGAGGATTTCCGGGACTAGCGGGAGTCACAGATACGCAGTATTTT
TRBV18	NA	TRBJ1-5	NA	CASSPSAGARQPQHF	TGTGCCAGCTCACCGTCCGCGGGGGCAAGGCAGCCCCAGCATTTT
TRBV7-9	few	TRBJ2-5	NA	CASSLQGTTETQYF	TGTGCCAGCAGCTTGCAGGGGACAACAGAGACCCAGTACTTC
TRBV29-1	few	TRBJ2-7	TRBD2	CSVGKREGYEQYF	TGCAGCGTTGGGAAGCGGGAGGGCTACGAGCAGTACTTC
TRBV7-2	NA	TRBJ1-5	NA	CASSPRTGQPQHF	TGTGCCAGCAGCCCGCGGACGGGACAGCCCCAGCATTTT
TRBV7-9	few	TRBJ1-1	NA	CASSGPGGLDTEAFF	TGTGCCAGCAGCGGACCGGGGGGGCTGGACACTGAAGCTTTCTTT
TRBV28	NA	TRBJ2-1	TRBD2	CASSSPLAGGNNEQFF	TGTGCCAGCAGTTCCCCACTAGCGGGAGGGAACAATGAGCAGTTCTTC